This TCR beta chain was sequenced for a study of cytomegalovirus exposure and HLA in healthy donors. Study results and limitations: Sequencing artifact likely explains a cluster of highly shared sequence variants. Earlier findings revealed that most TCR beta V segments proved productive either about 90% or about 30% of the time.

The primer mix had 60 Vbeta and 13 Jbeta primers. Libraries were prepared by immunoSEQ multiplex PCR; TCRdb keeps only in-frame clonotypes and omits some of them. The sample has approximately 200,000 clones; about four fifths are singletons. With regard to this clone: Its target is unknown.

The sample comprised PBMCs. The receptor's source is a girl between 10 and 17 years old in good health and CMV-seropositive.

CDR3 in amino acids: CASSQEEGSSGAYGYTF. CDR3 nucleotide sequence: TGCGCCAGCAGCCAAGAAGAGGGAAGCTCAGGGGCCTATGGCTACACCTTC. The J gene is TRBJ1-2, the V gene TRBV4-3, with a weak D call TRBD1 (6 bases). V shed 0 bases and J shed 4 bases, with 18 bases lying between them. Germline CDR1 LGHNA, CDR2 YSLEER. The CDR3 length is 17 residues.